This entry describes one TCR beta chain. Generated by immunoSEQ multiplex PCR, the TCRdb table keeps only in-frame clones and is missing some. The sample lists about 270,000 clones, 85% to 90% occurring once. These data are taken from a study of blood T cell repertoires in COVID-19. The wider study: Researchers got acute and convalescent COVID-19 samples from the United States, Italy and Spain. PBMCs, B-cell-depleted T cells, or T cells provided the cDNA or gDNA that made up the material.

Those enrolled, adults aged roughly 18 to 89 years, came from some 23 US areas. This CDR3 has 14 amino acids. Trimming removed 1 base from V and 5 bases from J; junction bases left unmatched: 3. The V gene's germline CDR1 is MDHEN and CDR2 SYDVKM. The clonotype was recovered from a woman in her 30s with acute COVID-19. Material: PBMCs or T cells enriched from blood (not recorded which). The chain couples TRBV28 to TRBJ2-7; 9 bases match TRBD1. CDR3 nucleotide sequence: TGTGCCAGCAGTTTATCGACAGGGGGGGACGAGCAGTACTTC. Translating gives CASSLSTGGDEQYF.